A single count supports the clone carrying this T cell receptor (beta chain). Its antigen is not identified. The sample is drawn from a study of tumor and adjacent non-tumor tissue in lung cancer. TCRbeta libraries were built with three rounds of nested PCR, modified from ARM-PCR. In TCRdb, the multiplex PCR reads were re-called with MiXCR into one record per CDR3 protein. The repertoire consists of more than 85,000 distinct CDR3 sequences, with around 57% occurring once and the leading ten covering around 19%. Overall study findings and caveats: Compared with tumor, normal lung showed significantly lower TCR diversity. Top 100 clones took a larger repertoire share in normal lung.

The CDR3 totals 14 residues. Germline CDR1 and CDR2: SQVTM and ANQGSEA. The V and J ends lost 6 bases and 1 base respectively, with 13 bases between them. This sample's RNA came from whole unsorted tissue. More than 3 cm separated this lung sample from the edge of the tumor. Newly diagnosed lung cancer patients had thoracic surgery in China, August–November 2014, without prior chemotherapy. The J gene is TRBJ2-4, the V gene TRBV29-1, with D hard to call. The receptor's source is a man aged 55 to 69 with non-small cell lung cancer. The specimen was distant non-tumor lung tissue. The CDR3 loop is CSVRPVFAKNIQYF. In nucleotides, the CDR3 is TGCAGCGTCAGGCCTGTCTTTGCCAAAAACATTCAGTACTTC.